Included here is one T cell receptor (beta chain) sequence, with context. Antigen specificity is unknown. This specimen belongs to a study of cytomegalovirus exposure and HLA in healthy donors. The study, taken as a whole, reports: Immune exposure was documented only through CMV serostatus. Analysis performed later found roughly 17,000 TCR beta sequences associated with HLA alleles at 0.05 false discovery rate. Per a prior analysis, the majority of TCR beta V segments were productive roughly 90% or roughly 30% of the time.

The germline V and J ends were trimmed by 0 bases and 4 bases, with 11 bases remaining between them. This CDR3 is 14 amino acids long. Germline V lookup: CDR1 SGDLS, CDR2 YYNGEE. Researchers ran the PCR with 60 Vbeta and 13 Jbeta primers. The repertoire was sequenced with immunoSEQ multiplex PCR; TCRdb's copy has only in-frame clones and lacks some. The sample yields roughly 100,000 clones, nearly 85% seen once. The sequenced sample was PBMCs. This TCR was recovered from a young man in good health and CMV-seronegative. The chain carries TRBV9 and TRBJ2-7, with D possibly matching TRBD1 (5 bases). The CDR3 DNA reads TGTGCCAGCAGCGTAGAAGGGAAGGGGTACGAGCAGTACTTC. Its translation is CASSVEGKGYEQYF.